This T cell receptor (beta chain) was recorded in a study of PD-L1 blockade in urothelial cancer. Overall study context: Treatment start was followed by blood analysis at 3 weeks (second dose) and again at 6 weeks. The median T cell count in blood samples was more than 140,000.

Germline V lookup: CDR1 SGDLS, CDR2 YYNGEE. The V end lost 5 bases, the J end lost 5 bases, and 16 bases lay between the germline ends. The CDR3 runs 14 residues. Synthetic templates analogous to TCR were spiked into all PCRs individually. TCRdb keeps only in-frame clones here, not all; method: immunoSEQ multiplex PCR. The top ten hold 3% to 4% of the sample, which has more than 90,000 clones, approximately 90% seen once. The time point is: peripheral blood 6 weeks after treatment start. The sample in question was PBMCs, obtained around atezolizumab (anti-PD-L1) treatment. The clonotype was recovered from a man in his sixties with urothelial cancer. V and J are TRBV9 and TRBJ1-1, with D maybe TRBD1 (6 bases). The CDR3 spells CASRQGMGGTEAFF. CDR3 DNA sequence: TGTGCCAGCAGACAGGGCATGGGGGGGACTGAAGCTTTCTTT.